These T cell receptor beta chains were read from a single sample in a study of blood T cell repertoires in COVID-19. Libraries were prepared by immunoSEQ multiplex PCR; TCRdb keeps only in-frame clonotypes and omits some of them. The sample gives about 74,000 clones, roughly 90% of which show up once; 2.5% to 3% is in the top ten. Sequencing used peripheral blood. All receptors derive from a man between 65 and 85 years old with active or convalescent COVID-19. The CDR3 runs from the conserved cysteine through the conserved F or W. The D gene is left open where the match is weak. A clone size is listed for some rows: how often the clone was seen (once, few, many), or a class if it is expanded.

>NA|TRBJ1-1|TRBD1|TRBV7-2
CASRPPGQSTEAFF
TGTGCCAGCAGACCTCCGGGACAGAGCACTGAAGCTTTCTTT
>NA|TRBJ1-1|NA|TRBV6-5
CASSYRRLNTEAFF
TGTGCCAGCAGTTACAGGAGACTGAACACTGAAGCTTTCTTT
>NA|TRBJ2-1|NA|TRBV27
CASSGERTVVSYNEQFF
TGTGCCAGCAGTGGGGAGCGGACGGTCGTCTCCTACAATGAGCAGTTCTTC
>NA|TRBJ2-2|NA|TRBV11-1
CASSGGRTNTGELFF
TGTGCCAGCAGCGGAGGGAGGACGAACACCGGGGAGCTGTTTTTT
>NA|TRBJ1-1|TRBD1|TRBV19
CASRDRGGRTEAFF
TGTGCCAGTAGGGACAGGGGGGGAAGAACTGAAGCTTTCTTT
>once|TRBJ2-3|NA|TRBV5-4
CASSLARGAGTDTQYF
TGTGCCAGCAGCTTGGCGCGGGGCGCGGGCACAGATACGCAGTATTTT
>NA|TRBJ2-1|NA|TRBV27
CASSRNYLSEQFF
TGTGCCAGCAGTAGAAACTATCTTTCAGAGCAGTTCTTC
>few|TRBJ1-2|NA|TRBV4-1
CASSQVGQPIGGYTF
TGCGCCAGCAGCCAGGTAGGACAGCCTATCGGTGGCTACACCTTC
>few|TRBJ1-1|NA|TRBV12-3/TRBV12-4
CASSFLRNTEAFF
TGTGCCAGCAGTTTTCTACGGAACACTGAAGCTTTCTTT
>NA|TRBJ2-5|NA|TRBV2
CASRREVETQYF
TGTGCCAGCAGACGAGAGGTAGAGACCCAGTACTTC
>NA|TRBJ1-1|TRBD1|TRBV5-5
CASSLQGAGVTEAFF
TGTGCCAGCAGCTTACAGGGGGCCGGGGTCACTGAAGCTTTCTTT
>NA|TRBJ1-1|NA|TRBV2
CATAGDMNTEAFF
TGTGCTACAGCAGGTGATATGAACACTGAAGCTTTCTTT
>few|TRBJ2-1|NA|TRBV9
CASSDDSYNEQFF
TGTGCCAGCAGCGACGACAGCTACAATGAGCAGTTCTTC
>NA|TRBJ2-1|NA|TRBV19
CASSIALSGLASSYNEQFF
TGTGCCAGTAGTATAGCCCTCTCCGGACTCGCGAGCTCCTACAATGAGCAGTTCTTC
>NA|TRBJ2-1|NA|TRBV7-2
CASSPMVSSYNEQFF
TGTGCCAGCAGCCCGATGGTTAGCTCCTACAATGAGCAGTTCTTC
>few|TRBJ2-1|NA|TRBV6-6
CASAPLALNEQFF
TGTGCCAGCGCCCCTCTAGCGTTGAATGAGCAGTTCTTC
>NA|TRBJ2-1|NA|TRBV27
CASSPTGYGQFF
TGTGCCAGCAGTCCTACGGGATATGGGCAGTTCTTC
>NA|TRBJ2-1|NA|TRBV12-3/TRBV12-4
CASSTSTYNEQFF
TGTGCCAGCAGTACATCAACCTACAATGAGCAGTTCTTC